Included here is one T cell receptor beta chain sequence, with context. The antigen is unknown. Focal radiation plus CTLA-4 blockade with ipilimumab was administered to patients who had chemo-refractory metastatic non-small-cell lung cancer. This entry comes from a study of radiotherapy plus CTLA-4 blockade in lung cancer. Study as a whole: Objective responses were observed in more than 15% of patients, and disease control was achieved by around 31%. Study-wide findings and caveats: Reports identified early blood T cell clone dynamics, with interferon-beta, as the best response predictor. In blood, tumor-derived TCR clones expanded after radiotherapy plus ipilimumab.

CDR1 and CDR2 (germline): SGHRS, YFSETQ. CDR3 length: 17 amino acids. Trimming shortened V by 0 bases and J by 1 base, and 16 bases separated the two germline ends. This table comes from immunoSEQ multiplex PCR, and its TCRdb copy is limited to in-frame clones, with some not included. The table lists roughly 110,000 clones, approximately 87% of them singletons. The chain couples TRBV5-1 to TRBJ1-1, with D perhaps matching TRBD1 (5 bases). Material: peripheral blood, obtained from a patient treated with radiotherapy plus ipilimumab. The receptor comes from a human donor with non-small cell lung cancer that progressed on radiotherapy plus ipilimumab. Some clones in this sample may be carry-over from other donors' samples. CDR3 loop: CASSLDSGAWGNTEAFF. CDR3 coding DNA: TGCGCCAGCAGCTTGGATTCTGGGGCTTGGGGGAACACTGAAGCTTTCTTT.